This T cell receptor beta chain was identified in a study of immune evolution from preneoplasia to lung adenocarcinoma. Study findings and constraints: Top clone share appeared to fall from AAH through AIS, MIA, adenocarcinoma. Normal lung had highest clonality; later lesions appeared denser, more diverse.

Of note for this clone: Its antigen is unidentified.

Patient tissue came from resections in Japan or China, 2014–2017. Histologic diagnosis was independently verified by two lung pathologists. The repertoire was sequenced with immunoSEQ multiplex PCR; TCRdb's copy has only in-frame clones and lacks some. The repertoire holds around 4,600 clones, with roughly 70% as singletons. Germline trimming cut 5 bases from V and 4 bases from J; bases unmatched to any gene: 6. Germline V CDR1 and CDR2: GTSNPN, SVGIG (reference sequence). The CDR3 consists of 15 residues. The clonotype was recovered from a person aged 60 to 85 with lung adenocarcinoma. Material: FFPE adjacent normal lung tissue. The rearrangement uses TRBV30 and TRBJ2-7, with 15 bases matching TRBD2. Here the CDR3 DNA reads TGTGCCTGGTCCGGACTAGCGGGAGGGCCTTACGAGCAGTACTTC. This codes for CAWSGLAGGPYEQYF.